This T cell receptor beta chain was recovered during a study of T cells after posttransplantation cyclophosphamide. Notes on the study in general: Tissue-infiltrating T cells from skin or gut overlapped little with blood T cells. Recipient CMV seropositivity and CMV reactivation strongly tracked TRB clonality. Donor CD8+ memory clones often dominated recipient blood repertoires at later times.

Busulfan-fludarabine conditioning, marrow transplant, and cyclophosphamide on days +3 and +4 were administered. This clone was detected only a few times. Its antigen is unknown. TCRdb's table, derived via immunoSEQ multiplex PCR, lists solely in-frame clones and lacks some. The data hold around 40,000 clones, with less than 95% observed a single time. From germline, CDR1 is LNHDA and CDR2 SQIVND (reference sequence). V trimming: 5 bases; J trimming: 1 base; junction bases outside the gene matches: 6. The CDR3 has 18 residues. The sequence came from a male patient aged 55 to 69 who received an allogeneic stem cell transplant from a related donor and was CMV-positive. Some T cells may be transferred from the graft donor. The chain uses TRBV19 and TRBJ2-3; 16 bases are shared with TRBD2. Sequenced here: PBMCs, sampled less than 70 days after allogeneic stem cell transplant with posttransplant cyclophosphamide. In nucleotides, the CDR3 is TGTGCCAGTAGTTTGGGACTAGCGGGGGGGCCCGGCACAGATACGCAGTATTTT. As protein: CASSLGLAGGPGTDTQYF.